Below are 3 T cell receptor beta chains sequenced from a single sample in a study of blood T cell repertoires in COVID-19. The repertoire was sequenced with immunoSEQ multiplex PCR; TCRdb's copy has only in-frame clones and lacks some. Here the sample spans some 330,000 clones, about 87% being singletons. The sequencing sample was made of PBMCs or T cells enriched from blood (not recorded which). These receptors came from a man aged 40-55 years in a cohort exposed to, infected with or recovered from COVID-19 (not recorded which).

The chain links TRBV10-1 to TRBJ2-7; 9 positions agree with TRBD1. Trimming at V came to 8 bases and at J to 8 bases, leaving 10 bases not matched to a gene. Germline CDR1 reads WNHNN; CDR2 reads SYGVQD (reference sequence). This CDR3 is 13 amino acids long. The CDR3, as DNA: TGCGCCAGCTCCGTGGGGACAGGGAAAAAGCAGTACTTC. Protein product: CASSVGTGKKQYF.

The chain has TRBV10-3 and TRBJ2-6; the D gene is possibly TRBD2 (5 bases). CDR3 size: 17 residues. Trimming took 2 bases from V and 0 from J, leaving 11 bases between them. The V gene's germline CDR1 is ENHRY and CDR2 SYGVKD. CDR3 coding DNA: TGTGCCATCAGTGAGGAGGGAGTAAGCTCTGGGGCCAACGTCCTGACTTTC. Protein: CAISEEGVSSGANVLTF.

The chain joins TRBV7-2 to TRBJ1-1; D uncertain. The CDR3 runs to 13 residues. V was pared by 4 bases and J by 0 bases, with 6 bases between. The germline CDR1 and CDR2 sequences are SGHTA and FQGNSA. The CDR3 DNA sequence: TGTGCCAGCAGCTCAAAAATGAACACTGAAGCTTTCTTT. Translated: CASSSKMNTEAFF.